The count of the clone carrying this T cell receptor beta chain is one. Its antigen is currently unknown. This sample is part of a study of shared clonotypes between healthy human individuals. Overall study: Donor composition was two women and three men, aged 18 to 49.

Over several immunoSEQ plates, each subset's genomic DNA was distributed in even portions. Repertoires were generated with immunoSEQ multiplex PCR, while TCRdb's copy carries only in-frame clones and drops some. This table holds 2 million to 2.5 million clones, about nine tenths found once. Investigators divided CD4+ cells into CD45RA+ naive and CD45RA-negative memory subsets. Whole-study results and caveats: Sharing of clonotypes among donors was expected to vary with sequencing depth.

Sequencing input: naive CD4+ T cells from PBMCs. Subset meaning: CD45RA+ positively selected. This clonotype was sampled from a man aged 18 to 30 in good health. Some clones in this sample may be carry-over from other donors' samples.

In DNA, the CDR3 is TGTGCCAGCAGCCCCGGGTCAAGGGAAGAGGGCTGTGGGAGCAATCAGCCCCAGCATTTT. Its protein is CASSPGSREEGCGSNQPQHF. The chain has TRBV21-1 and TRBJ1-5. TRBV21-1 is described as a pseudogene. The CDR3 is 20 residues long.